The 8 T cell receptor beta chains below all came from one sample that was sequenced in a study of shared clonotypes between healthy human individuals. Libraries were prepared by immunoSEQ multiplex PCR; TCRdb keeps only in-frame clonotypes and omits some of them. The table has about 2.4 million clones, 90% to 95% seen once. The sample taken for sequencing was naive CD4+ T cells from PBMCs. The subset denotes: CD45RA+ positively selected. The receptors stem from a man aged 18 to 30 in good health. Some clones in this sample may be carry-over from other donors' samples.

The chain carries TRBV5-4 and TRBJ2-1, with 8 bases aligning to TRBD1. V dropped 2 bases and J dropped 8; count of bases not matched to a gene: 3. This CDR3 is built from 13 residues. CDR1 is SGHNT and CDR2 is YYREEE in the germline V gene (reference sequence). In nucleotides, the CDR3 is TGTGCCAGCAGCTTCCCAGGGGGCGATGAGCAGTTCTTC. It codes for CASSFPGGDEQFF.

V and J are TRBV5-1 and TRBJ2-3, with D maybe TRBD2 (6 bases). With 0 bases removed from V and 4 bases from J, the gap between germline ends came to 15 bases. From germline, CDR1 is SGHRS and CDR2 YFSETQ. The CDR3 has 16 residues. CDR3 sequence: CASSLAESGGADTQYF. The CDR3 DNA is TGCGCCAGCAGCTTGGCCGAGAGCGGAGGGGCAGATACGCAGTATTTT. Filled out from reference TRBV5-1 and TRBJ2-3, the complete variable domain reads KAGVTQTPRYLIKTRGQQVTLSCSPISGHRSVSWYQQTPGQGLQFLFEYFSETQRNKGNFPGRFSGRQFSNSRSEMNVSTLELGDSALYLCASSLAESGGADTQYFGPGTRLTVL.

The chain employs TRBV30 and TRBJ1-2; TRBD1 matches 11 bases. Germline loops: CDR1 GTSNPN, CDR2 SVGIG (reference sequence). The CDR3 consists of 17 residues. The V gene end was trimmed by 0 bases and the J gene end by 3 bases; junction bases not matched to a gene: 9. CDR3 amino acids: CAWSVGQGARVYYGYTF. CDR3 DNA sequence: TGTGCCTGGAGTGTAGGACAGGGGGCGAGAGTATACTATGGCTACACCTTC. Full variable domain (outside the CDR3, taken from reference TRBV30 and TRBJ1-2): SQTIHQWPATLVQPVGSPLSLECTVEGTSNPNLYWYRQAAGRGLQLLFYSVGIGQISSEVPQNLSASRPQDRQFILSSKKLLLSDSGFYLCAWSVGQGARVYYGYTFGSGTRLTVV.

The chain joins TRBV18 to TRBJ1-1, with D possibly TRBD1 on 5 matching bases. Germline CDR1 KGHSH, CDR2 LQKENI. CDR3 size: 14 residues. V was pared by 6 bases and J by 3 bases, with 14 bases between. Written as DNA, the CDR3 is TGTGCCAGCTCGCTGGGACCGACTGACACTGAAGCTTTCTTT. Translating it yields CASSLGPTDTEAFF.

This clone was picked up one time. The genes are TRBV30 and TRBJ2-1, with a possible D match to TRBD2 (6 bases). CDR3 size: 16 residues. The germline V gene has CDR1 GTSNPN and CDR2 SVGIG (reference sequence). The V and J ends lost 0 bases and 5 bases respectively, with 17 bases between them. The CDR3 region has the DNA TGTGCCTGGAGTGTACGGCTGGGCGGGGTAAACAATGAGCAGTTCTTC. Protein: CAWSVRLGGVNNEQFF.

This chain joins TRBV6-5 and TRBJ2-5; tentatively, D is TRBD1 (5 bases). The CDR3 length is 14 residues. V was shortened by 2 bases and J by 1 base, with 8 bases between the two germline ends. Germline values: CDR1 MNHEY, CDR2 SVGAGI. CDR3 DNA: TGTGCCAGCAGTTACGTGGGGCCCCAAGAGACCCAGTACTTC. It yields the protein CASSYVGPQETQYF.

This chain uses TRBV9 with TRBJ2-7; D gene unclear. The CDR3 has 14 amino acids. V lost 3 bases and J 4 bases, leaving 14 bases between the germline ends. CDR1 is SGDLS and CDR2 is YYNGEE in the germline V gene. In nucleotides, the CDR3 is TGTGCCAGCAGCGCTCGAGACACTGTGTACGAGCAGTACTTC. Translating it yields CASSARDTVYEQYF.

A word on this clone: Other DNA sequences in this sample translate to the same CDR3. V and J are TRBV11-2 and TRBJ2-5, with 8 bases lining up with TRBD1. V was clipped by 1 base and J by 5 bases; unmatched bases: 3. The CDR3 is made up of 14 amino acids. CDR1 and CDR2 (germline): SGHAT, FQNNGV. CDR3 region: CASSLGTGLETQYF. CDR3 sequence (DNA): TGTGCCAGCAGCTTAGGGACAGGGTTGGAGACCCAGTACTTC.